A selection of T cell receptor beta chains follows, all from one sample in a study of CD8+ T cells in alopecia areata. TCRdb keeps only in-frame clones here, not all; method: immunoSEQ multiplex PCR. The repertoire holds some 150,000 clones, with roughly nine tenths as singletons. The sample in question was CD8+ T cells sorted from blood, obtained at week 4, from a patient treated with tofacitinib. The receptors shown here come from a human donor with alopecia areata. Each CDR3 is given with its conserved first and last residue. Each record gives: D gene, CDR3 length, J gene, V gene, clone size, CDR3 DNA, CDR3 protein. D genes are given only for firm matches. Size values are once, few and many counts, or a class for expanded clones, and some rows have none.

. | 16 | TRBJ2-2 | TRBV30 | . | TGTGCCTGGAGTGTAGAACGGGAGTGGGACACCGGGGAGCTGTTTTTT | CAWSVEREWDTGELFF
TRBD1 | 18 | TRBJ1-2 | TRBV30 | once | TGTGCCTGGAGTGTACGGGTTCCGGACAGGCCTCGGGACTATGGCTACACCTTC | CAWSVRVPDRPRDYGYTF
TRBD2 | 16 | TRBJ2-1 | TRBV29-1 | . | TGCAGCGTTGATCTTGTGGTGGGACTAGCGGGCTATGAGCAGTTCTTC | CSVDLVVGLAGYEQFF
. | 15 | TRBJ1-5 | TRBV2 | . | TGTGCCAGCAGCCCCCGGAGTACGGGCAATCAGCCCCAGCATTTT | CASSPRSTGNQPQHF
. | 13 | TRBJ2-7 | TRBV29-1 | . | TGCAGCGTTGAAGGTACAATAGACTACGAGCAGTACTTC | CSVEGTIDYEQYF
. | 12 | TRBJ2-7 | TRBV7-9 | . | TGTGCCAGCAGCTTCCTAGGCGACGAGCAGTACTTC | CASSFLGDEQYF
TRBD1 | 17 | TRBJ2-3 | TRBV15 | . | TGTGCCACCAGCAGCCGGGACAGGGGGGCCATCACAGATACGCAGTATTTT | CATSSRDRGAITDTQYF
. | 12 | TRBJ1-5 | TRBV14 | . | TGTGCCAGCAGCCTTGGAGGGCAGCCCCAGCATTTT | CASSLGGQPQHF
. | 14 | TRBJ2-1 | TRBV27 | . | TGTGCCAGCAGTTTAGGGAGTTCCTACAATGAGCAGTTCTTC | CASSLGSSYNEQFF
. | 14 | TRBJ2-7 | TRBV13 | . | TGTGCCAGCGCCAAAAAAGGGAGCTCCTACGAGCAGTACTTC | CASAKKGSSYEQYF
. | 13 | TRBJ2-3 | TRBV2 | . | TGTGCCAGCAGTGCGGGGGCCACAGATACGCAGTATTTT | CASSAGATDTQYF
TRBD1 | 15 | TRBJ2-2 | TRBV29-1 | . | TGCAGCGTTGAAAAGGGGGCCTCGAACACCGGGGAGCTGTTTTTT | CSVEKGASNTGELFF
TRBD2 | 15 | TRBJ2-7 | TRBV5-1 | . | TGCGCCAGCAGCCTGGTGACTAGCGGCGTCTACGAGCAGTACTTC | CASSLVTSGVYEQYF
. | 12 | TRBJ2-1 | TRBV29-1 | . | TGCAGCGTTGAGGGGGACATGTCAGAGCAGTTCTTC | CSVEGDMSEQFF
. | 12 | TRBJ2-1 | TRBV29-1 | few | TGCAGCGTTGAAAAGGAATACAATGAGCAGTTCTTC | CSVEKEYNEQFF
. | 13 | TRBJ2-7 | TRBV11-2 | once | TGTGCCAGCAGCTTAGTGTCTAGTGGAGAGCAGTACTTC | CASSLVSSGEQYF
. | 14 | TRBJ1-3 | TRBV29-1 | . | TGCAGCGTCATCCGGGCCAACTCTGGAAACACCATATATTTT | CSVIRANSGNTIYF
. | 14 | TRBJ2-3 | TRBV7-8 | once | TGTGCCAGCCTTCTTCGAGGGGCGCAGGATACGCAGTATTTT | CASLLRGAQDTQYF
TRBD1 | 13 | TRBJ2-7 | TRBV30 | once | TGTGCCTGGTCCTTACAGGGGGCCCGCGAGCAGTACTTC | CAWSLQGAREQYF
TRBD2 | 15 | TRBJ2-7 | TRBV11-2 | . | TGTGCCAGCATCGACGGACTAGCGAGTTCCTACGAGCAGTACTTC | CASIDGLASSYEQYF
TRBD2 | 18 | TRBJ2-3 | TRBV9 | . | TGTGCCAGCAGCGTAGATGGGCTAGCGGGGGGCCACACAGATACGCAGTATTTT | CASSVDGLAGGHTDTQYF
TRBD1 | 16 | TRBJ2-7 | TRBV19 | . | TGTGCCAGTAGTATCGAATGGGGGACGGACAGGCACGAGCAGTACTTC | CASSIEWGTDRHEQYF
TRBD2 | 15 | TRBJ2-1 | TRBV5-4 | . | TGTGCCAGCAGCGAGGAGCGGGAGGGACACAATGAGCAGTTCTTC | CASSEEREGHNEQFF
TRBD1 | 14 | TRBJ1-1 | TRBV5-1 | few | TGCGCCAGCGGCTTGGGACAGGGGAACACTGAAGCTTTCTTT | CASGLGQGNTEAFF
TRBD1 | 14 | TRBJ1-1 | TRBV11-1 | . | TGTGCCAGCAGCTCTTACAGGGGCCACACTGAAGCTTTCTTT | CASSSYRGHTEAFF
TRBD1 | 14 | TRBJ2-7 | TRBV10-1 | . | TGCGCCAGCAGTCGGGACAGCTCCGACTCCGAGCAGTACTTC | CASSRDSSDSEQYF
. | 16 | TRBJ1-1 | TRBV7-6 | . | TGTGCCAGCAGCTTAAACCGGGACACAATGAACACTGAAGCTTTCTTT | CASSLNRDTMNTEAFF
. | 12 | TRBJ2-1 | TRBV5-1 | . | TGCGCCAGCAGCCTTTTGAGAAATGAGCAGTTCTTC | CASSLLRNEQFF